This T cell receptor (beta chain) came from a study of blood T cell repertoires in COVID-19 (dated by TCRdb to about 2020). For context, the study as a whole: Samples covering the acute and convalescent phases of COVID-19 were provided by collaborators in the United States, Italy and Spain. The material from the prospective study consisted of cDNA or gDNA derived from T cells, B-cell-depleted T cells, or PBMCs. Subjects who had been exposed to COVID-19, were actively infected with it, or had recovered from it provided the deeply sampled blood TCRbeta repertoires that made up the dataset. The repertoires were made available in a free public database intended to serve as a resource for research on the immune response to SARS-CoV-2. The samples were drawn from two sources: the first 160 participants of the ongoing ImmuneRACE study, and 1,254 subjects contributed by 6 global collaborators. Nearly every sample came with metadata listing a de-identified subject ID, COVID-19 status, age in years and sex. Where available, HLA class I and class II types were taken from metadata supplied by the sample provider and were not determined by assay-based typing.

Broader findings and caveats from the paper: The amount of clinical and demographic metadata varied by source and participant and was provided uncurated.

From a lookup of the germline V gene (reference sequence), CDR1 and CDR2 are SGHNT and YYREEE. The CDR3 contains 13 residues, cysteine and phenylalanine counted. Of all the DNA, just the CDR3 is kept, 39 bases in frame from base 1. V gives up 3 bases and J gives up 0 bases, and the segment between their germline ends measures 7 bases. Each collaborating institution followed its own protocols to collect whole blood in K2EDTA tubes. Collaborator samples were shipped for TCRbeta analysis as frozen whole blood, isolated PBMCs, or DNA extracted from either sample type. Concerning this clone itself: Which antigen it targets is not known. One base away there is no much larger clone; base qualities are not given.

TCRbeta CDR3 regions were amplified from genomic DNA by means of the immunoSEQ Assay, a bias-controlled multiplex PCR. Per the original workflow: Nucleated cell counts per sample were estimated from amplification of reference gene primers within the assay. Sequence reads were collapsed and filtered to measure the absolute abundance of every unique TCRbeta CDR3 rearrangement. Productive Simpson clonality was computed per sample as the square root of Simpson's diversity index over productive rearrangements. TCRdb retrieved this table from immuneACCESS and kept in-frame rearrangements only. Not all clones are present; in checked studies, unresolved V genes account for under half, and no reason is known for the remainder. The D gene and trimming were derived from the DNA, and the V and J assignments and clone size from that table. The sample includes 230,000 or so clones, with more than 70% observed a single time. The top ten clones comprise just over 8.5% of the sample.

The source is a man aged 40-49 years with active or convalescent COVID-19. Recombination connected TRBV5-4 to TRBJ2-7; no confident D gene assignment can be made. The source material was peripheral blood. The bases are TGTGCCAGCAGCTCCCGGAGCTCCTACGAGCAGTACTTC. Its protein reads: CASSSRSSYEQYF.